The rows below give T cell receptor beta chains drawn from one sample of a study of read filtering for tumor transcriptome and immune sequencing. TCRdb used MiXCR to reprocess the reads, holding one entry per CDR3 protein. The table lists fewer than 50,000 distinct CDR3 sequences, around 15% of them singletons. Source material: a population of CD138-negative cells sorted from bone marrow. Receptors originate from a donor at least 40 years old with multiple myeloma. The CDR3 runs from the conserved cysteine through the conserved F or W. The D gene is left open where the match is weak. The size entry is marked missing in some rows and otherwise reads once, few, many or a size class.

DNA: TGTGCTAGTGGTCCGGACAGGGGGCTGGATGAGCAGTTCTTC; CDR3: CASGPDRGLDEQFF; size: .; V: TRBV12-3/TRBV12-4; J: TRBJ2-1; D: TRBD1
DNA: TGCGCCAGCAGTCAGACGTGGACTAGCGGAAACACCGGGGAGCTGTTTTTT; CDR3: CASSQTWTSGNTGELFF; size: many; V: TRBV23-1; J: TRBJ2-2; D: TRBD2
DNA: TGTGCCAGCAGCGAGGGGCAGGTTGGCTATGGCTACACCTTC; CDR3: CASSEGQVGYGYTF; size: many; V: TRBV2; J: TRBJ1-2; D: .
DNA: TGTGCCTGGAGGGGTAGGACGGTGGCCTACGAGCAGTACTTC; CDR3: CAWRGRTVAYEQYF; size: .; V: TRBV30; J: TRBJ2-7; D: .
DNA: TGCAGTGCTATCCGAACTGGACTACCAGGCTACGAGCAGTACTTC; CDR3: CSAIRTGLPGYEQYF; size: many; V: TRBV20-1; J: TRBJ2-7; D: .
DNA: TGCAGCGTCGGGCCCGGTTCCGATACGCAGTATTTT; CDR3: CSVGPGSDTQYF; size: many; V: TRBV29-1; J: TRBJ2-3; D: .
DNA: TGTGCCAGCAGCGGGGTCGGGACAGGGACCTACGAGCAGTACTTC; CDR3: CASSGVGTGTYEQYF; size: many; V: TRBV28; J: TRBJ2-7; D: TRBD1
DNA: TGTGCCAGCAGCCCCATCGACAGGATCAATATTTTTGAGTTCTTC; CDR3: CASSPIDRINIFEFF; size: many; V: TRBV11-2; J: TRBJ2-1; D: .
DNA: TGTGCCACCGGGGACTGGCGTACGCAGTATTTT; CDR3: CATGDWRTQYF; size: many; V: TRBV24-1; J: TRBJ2-3; D: .
DNA: TGCGCCAGCAGCTCGGGGGCGCGGGAGGGCACAGATACGCAGTATTTT; CDR3: CASSSGAREGTDTQYF; size: many; V: TRBV5-1; J: TRBJ2-3; D: TRBD2
DNA: TGTGCCTGGAGTGTGAAGGGGGACTATTACGAGCAGTACTTC; CDR3: CAWSVKGDYYEQYF; size: many; V: TRBV30; J: TRBJ2-7; D: .
DNA: TGTGCCACCAGTGAACCATCCGGGAGATTGATGTTCTTC; CDR3: CATSEPSGRLMFF; size: many; V: TRBV24-1; J: TRBJ2-1; D: .
DNA: TGTGCCAGCAGTTCATCAGGGAGACTAGCGGGAGATAGCTCCTACAATGAGCAGTTCTTC; CDR3: CASSSSGRLAGDSSYNEQFF; size: many; V: TRBV28; J: TRBJ2-1; D: TRBD2
DNA: TGTGCCTGGAGTGTAGGGCAGGGGTTGACTGAAGCTTTCTTT; CDR3: CAWSVGQGLTEAFF; size: many; V: TRBV30; J: TRBJ1-1; D: .
DNA: TGTGCCGGCAGCAGTGGGACAGGCGGCACTGAAGCTTTCTTT; CDR3: CAGSSGTGGTEAFF; size: .; V: TRBV7-9; J: TRBJ1-1; D: TRBD1